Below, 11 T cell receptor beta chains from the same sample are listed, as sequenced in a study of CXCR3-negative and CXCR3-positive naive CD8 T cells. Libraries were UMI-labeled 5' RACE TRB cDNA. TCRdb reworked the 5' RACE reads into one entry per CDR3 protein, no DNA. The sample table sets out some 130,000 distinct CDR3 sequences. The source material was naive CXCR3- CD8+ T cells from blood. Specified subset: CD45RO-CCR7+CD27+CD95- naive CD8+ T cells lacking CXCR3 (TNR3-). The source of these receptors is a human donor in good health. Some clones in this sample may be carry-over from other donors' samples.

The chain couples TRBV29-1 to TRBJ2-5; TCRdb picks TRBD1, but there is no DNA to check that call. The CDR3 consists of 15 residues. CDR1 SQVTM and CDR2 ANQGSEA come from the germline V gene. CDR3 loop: CSVEDSRGMAETQYF.

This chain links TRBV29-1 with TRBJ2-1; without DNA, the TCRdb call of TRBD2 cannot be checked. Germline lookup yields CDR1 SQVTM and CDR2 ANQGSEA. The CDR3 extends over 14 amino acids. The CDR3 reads CSVLGLNSYNEQFF.

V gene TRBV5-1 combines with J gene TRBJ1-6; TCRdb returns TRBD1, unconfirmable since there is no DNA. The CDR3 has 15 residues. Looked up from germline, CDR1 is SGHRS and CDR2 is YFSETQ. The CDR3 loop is CASSQTGPSHSPLHF. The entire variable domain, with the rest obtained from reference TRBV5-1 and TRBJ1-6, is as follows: KAGVTQTPRYLIKTRGQQVTLSCSPISGHRSVSWYQQTPGQGLQFLFEYFSETQRNKGNFPGRFSGRQFSNSRSEMNVSTLELGDSALYLCASSQTGPSHSPLHFGNGTRLTVT.

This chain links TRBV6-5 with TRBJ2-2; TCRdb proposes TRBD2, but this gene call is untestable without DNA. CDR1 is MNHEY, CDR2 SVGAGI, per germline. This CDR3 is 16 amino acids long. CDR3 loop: CASSPGAGESPGELFF.

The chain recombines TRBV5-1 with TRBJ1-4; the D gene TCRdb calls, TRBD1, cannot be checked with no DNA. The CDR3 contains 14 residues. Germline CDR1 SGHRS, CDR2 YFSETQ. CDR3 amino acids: CASSLYRSNEKLFF. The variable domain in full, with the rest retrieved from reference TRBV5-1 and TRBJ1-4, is KAGVTQTPRYLIKTRGQQVTLSCSPISGHRSVSWYQQTPGQGLQFLFEYFSETQRNKGNFPGRFSGRQFSNSRSEMNVSTLELGDSALYLCASSLYRSNEKLFFGSGTQLSVL.

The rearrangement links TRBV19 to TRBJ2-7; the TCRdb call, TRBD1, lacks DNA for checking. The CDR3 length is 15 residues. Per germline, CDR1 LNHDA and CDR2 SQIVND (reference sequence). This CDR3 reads CASSIVDRGPDEQYF.

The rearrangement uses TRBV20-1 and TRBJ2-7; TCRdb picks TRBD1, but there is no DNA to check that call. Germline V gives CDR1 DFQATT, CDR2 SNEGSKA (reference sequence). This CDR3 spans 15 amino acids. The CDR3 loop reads CSARGRQESVYEQYF.

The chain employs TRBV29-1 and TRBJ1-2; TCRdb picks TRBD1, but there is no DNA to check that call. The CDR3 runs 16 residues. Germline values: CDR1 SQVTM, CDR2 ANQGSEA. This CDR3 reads CSAPAQGDRGTYGYTF.

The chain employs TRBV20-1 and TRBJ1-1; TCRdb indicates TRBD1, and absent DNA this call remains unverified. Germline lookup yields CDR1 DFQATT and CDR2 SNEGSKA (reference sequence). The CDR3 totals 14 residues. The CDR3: CSAQRAGGNTEAFF.

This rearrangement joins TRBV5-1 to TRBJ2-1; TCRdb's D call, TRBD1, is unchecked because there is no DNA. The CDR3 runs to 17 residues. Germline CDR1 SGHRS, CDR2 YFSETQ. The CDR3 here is CASSATGGVRQGNEQFF.

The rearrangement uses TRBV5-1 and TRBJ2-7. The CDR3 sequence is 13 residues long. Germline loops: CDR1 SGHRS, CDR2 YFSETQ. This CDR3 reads CASSLDSTYEQYF.